This is a list of T cell receptor beta chains from one sample in a study of OX40 agonist ivuxolimab in advanced cancers. TCRdb's table, derived via immunoSEQ multiplex PCR, lists solely in-frame clones and lacks some. The repertoire holds some 70,000 clones, with approximately 90% as singletons. The starting material was CD4+ or CD8+ T cells sorted from blood, obtained in a trial of the OX40 agonist ivuxolimab. The receptors shown here come from an adult with an advanced solid tumor such as melanoma, head and neck, liver or kidney cancer. Each CDR3 is given with its conserved first and last residue. The D gene is left open where the match is weak. Clone size is given for some rows only: seen once, a few or many times, or a class if the clone is expanded.

d_gene	abundance	v_gene	j_gene	CDR3aa	CDR3nt
TRBD2	-	TRBV5-1	TRBJ2-2	CASSAGLAGGGTGELFF	TGCGCCAGCAGCGCCGGACTAGCGGGGGGTGGCACCGGGGAGCTGTTTTTT
TRBD1	-	TRBV5-8	TRBJ2-4	CASSFGGQGKNIQYF	TGTGCCAGCAGCTTCGGGGGACAGGGTAAAAACATTCAGTACTTC
TRBD2	-	TRBV10-3	TRBJ2-7	CAISDSRGGYEQYF	TGTGCCATCAGTGATTCCCGGGGGGGCTACGAGCAGTACTTC
-	-	TRBV5-1	TRBJ2-3	CASSLGQSLGDTQYF	TGCGCCAGCAGCTTAGGGCAGTCCCTCGGGGATACGCAGTATTTT
-	-	TRBV5-4	TRBJ1-5	CASSLDRNYPQHF	TGTGCCAGCAGCTTGGACAGGAACTACCCCCAGCATTTT
TRBD1	-	TRBV6-1	TRBJ2-7	CASVAGQGISYEQYF	TGTGCCAGCGTGGCAGGACAGGGGATCTCCTACGAGCAGTACTTC
-	-	TRBV2	TRBJ1-1	CASSQNWDTEAFF	TGTGCCAGCAGTCAGAACTGGGACACTGAAGCTTTCTTT
-	once	TRBV14	TRBJ2-1	CASSQLGLAGHNEQFF	TGTGCCAGCAGCCAATTAGGGCTAGCAGGGCACAATGAGCAGTTCTTC
-	-	TRBV15	TRBJ1-2	CATSDGQDYGYTF	TGTGCCACCAGCGATGGACAAGACTATGGCTACACCTTC
-	once	TRBV27	TRBJ2-5	CASRYSHQVGTQYF	TGTGCCAGCCGCTACAGCCATCAGGTGGGGACCCAGTACTTC